This is a list of T cell receptor beta chains from one sample in a study of vaccination and CD4 T cells after COVID-19. TCRdb ran MiXCR on the PCR reads and lists one entry per CDR3 protein. The sample lists around 13,000 distinct CDR3 sequences, approximately 60% seen once, with around 7.4% in the top ten. These receptors' targets are unknown. This specimen consisted of CD4+ T cells from blood, cultured in vitro, obtained before SARS-CoV-2 vaccination. The receptors originated from a human donor who had recovered from COVID-19. The CDR3 runs from the conserved cysteine through the conserved F or W. The order of the fields is V gene, clone size, J gene, D gene, CDR3 DNA, CDR3 protein. D genes are given only for firm matches. Where a row states a size, it is once, few, many or the class of an expanded clone; other rows omit it.

TRBV28,NA,TRBJ2-1,NA,TGTGCCAGCAGAGCTCCGTTTGGCTCCTACAATGAGCAGTTCTTC,CASRAPFGSYNEQFF
TRBV6-1,NA,TRBJ1-1,TRBD1,TGTGCCAGCAGCCACCGACAGGGTACCCTGGAAGCTTTCTTT,CASSHRQGTLEAFF
TRBV20-1,NA,TRBJ1-5,NA,TGCAGTGCTAGGGGTGAACAGGCTAGCAATCAGCCCCAGCATTTT,CSARGEQASNQPQHF
TRBV12-3/TRBV12-4,few,TRBJ1-6,NA,TGTGCCAGCAGACAGGTTACGGATTCACCCCTCCACTTT,CASRQVTDSPLHF
TRBV7-2,NA,TRBJ1-1,NA,TGTGCCAGCAGCTATAGATCACAGGGTTTAGCTTTCTTT,CASSYRSQGLAFF
TRBV7-2,NA,TRBJ1-5,NA,TGTGCCAGCAGCCCCGTCCACAATCAGCCCCAGCATTTT,CASSPVHNQPQHF
TRBV20-1,NA,TRBJ2-7,TRBD2,TGCAGTGCTATCCTGGGACTAGCGGGAGGTAACGAGCAGTACTTC,CSAILGLAGGNEQYF
TRBV7-9,NA,TRBJ1-6,NA,TGTGCCAGCAGGGGGGGCAGCAATTCACCCCTCCACTTT,CASRGGSNSPLHF
TRBV20-1,few,TRBJ2-5,NA,TGCAGTGCTAGATTAGGCCCTGGGGTGACCCAGTACTTC,CSARLGPGVTQYF
TRBV19,NA,TRBJ1-5,TRBD1,TGTGCCAGTAGCTACTCTCAGGGGGCCTATAGCAATCAGCCCCAGCATTTT,CASSYSQGAYSNQPQHF
TRBV5-1,NA,TRBJ2-5,TRBD1,TGCGCCAGCAGCTCTATCGGGACAGGGGAGACCCAGTACTTC,CASSSIGTGETQYF
TRBV28,NA,TRBJ1-5,TRBD1,TGTGCCAGCAGTTCCCCTCCGTACAGGGGGCACGAGCCCCAGCATTTT,CASSSPPYRGHEPQHF
TRBV6-1,NA,TRBJ2-2,NA,TGTGCCAGCAGTGGGACAGAGTTGGGGGAGCTGTTTTTT,CASSGTELGELFF
TRBV18,once,TRBJ2-7,NA,TGTGCCAGCTCAGAAGCCACAATTAGCGGCGGCTACGAGCAGTACTTC,CASSEATISGGYEQYF
TRBV20-1,NA,TRBJ2-1,TRBD2,TGCAGTGCTAGAGATGAGTCCGGGAGGGCAACATATGAGCAGTTCTTC,CSARDESGRATYEQFF
TRBV2,NA,TRBJ1-3,NA,TGTGCCAGCAGCCCCTCTGGAAACACCATATATTTT,CASSPSGNTIYF
TRBV20-1,once,TRBJ2-5,TRBD2,TGCAGTGCAGACACTAGCGGGAGGGCCGAGACCCAGTACTTC,CSADTSGRAETQYF
TRBV6-1,NA,TRBJ2-2,TRBD2,TGTGCCAGCACTAGACTAGCGGCCGCGAACACCGGGGAGCTGTTTTTT,CASTRLAAANTGELFF
TRBV20-1,few,TRBJ1-6,NA,TGCAGTGCTAAGTCAGACTTAGATAATTCACCCCTCCACTTT,CSAKSDLDNSPLHF
TRBV6-1,NA,TRBJ1-2,NA,TGTGCCAGCAGTCCAGGCTACACCTTC,CASSPGYTF
TRBV7-2,NA,TRBJ2-4,TRBD1,TGTGCCAGCAGCTTAGGACAGGGGGCGGACATTCAGTACTTC,CASSLGQGADIQYF
TRBV27,NA,TRBJ1-5,TRBD1,TGTGCCAGCAGTCGCCTCCGGGACAGGGGACAGCCCCAGCATTTT,CASSRLRDRGQPQHF
TRBV20-1,NA,TRBJ1-2,NA,TGCAGTCCCATAGACGGCAGGGGAAACTATGGCTACACCTTC,CSPIDGRGNYGYTF
TRBV24-1,NA,TRBJ2-3,NA,TGTGCCACCAGTGATCCTCAGGGGCCAGATACGCAGTATTTT,CATSDPQGPDTQYF
TRBV20-1,NA,TRBJ2-1,NA,TGCAGTGCTAGAGCTAGAAGCTCCTACAATGAGCAGTTCTTC,CSARARSSYNEQFF
TRBV6-5,few,TRBJ1-5,NA,TGTGCCGGCAGTTACTCGAGCCGAGCCAATCAGCCCCAGCATTTT,CAGSYSSRANQPQHF
TRBV7-2,NA,TRBJ2-1,NA,TGTGCCAGCAGCAGACGGTTGGGAGGCGCTGATGAGCAGTTCTTC,CASSRRLGGADEQFF
TRBV24-1,NA,TRBJ2-1,NA,TGTGCCACCAGTGGAGGGGATGAGCAGTTCTTC,CATSGGDEQFF
TRBV7-2,NA,TRBJ1-6,NA,TGTGCCAGCAGCTTAATGGGGGGAAAGCGTCTCCACTTT,CASSLMGGKRLHF
TRBV10-3,NA,TRBJ2-7,NA,TGTGCCATCACGAGGGAGTTTTTGAGCTACGAGCAGTACTTC,CAITREFLSYEQYF
TRBV7-2,medium-sized,TRBJ1-6,NA,TGTGCCAGCAGCCAAAGGGGACATGTCAATTCACCCCTCCACTTT,CASSQRGHVNSPLHF
TRBV20-1,NA,TRBJ2-7,TRBD2,TGCAGTGCTAACCCTGGGACTAGCGGGAGCGGCGAGCAGTACTTC,CSANPGTSGSGEQYF
TRBV6-1,NA,TRBJ1-2,NA,TGTGCCAGCAGTAGATCCTACAGGGTACATGGCTACACCTTC,CASSRSYRVHGYTF
TRBV6-1,NA,TRBJ1-2,NA,TGTGCCAGCAGTGACCGATCGTCGGGGGCTCAAGCTAACTATGGCTACACCTTC,CASSDRSSGAQANYGYTF
TRBV2,NA,TRBJ1-1,NA,TGTGCCAGCAGTGAAGTGCCGGGGGCCGGACGAGAGAACACTGAAGCTTTCTTT,CASSEVPGAGRENTEAFF
TRBV19,once,TRBJ1-5,NA,TGTGCCAGTCGCCGACAGGAGTTTCAGCCCCAGCATTTT,CASRRQEFQPQHF
TRBV7-3,NA,TRBJ1-2,TRBD1,TGTGCCAGCAGCTTAACTCACAGGGGGCGGAGTGGCTACACCTTC,CASSLTHRGRSGYTF
TRBV28,NA,TRBJ2-3,NA,TGTGCCAGCAGTCTCCCCGCCCGCCCGGATACGCAGTATTTT,CASSLPARPDTQYF
TRBV5-6,few,TRBJ1-5,NA,TGTGCCAGCAGCTTGGGAGGGGATCAGCCCCAGCATTTT,CASSLGGDQPQHF
TRBV2,NA,TRBJ1-2,TRBD1,TGTGCCAGCGGGGGACAGGGTAACTATGGCTACACCTTC,CASGGQGNYGYTF
TRBV6-4,NA,TRBJ1-6,TRBD1,TGTGCCAGCAGTGTTATCGGTAGGGGGCTTTCACCCCTCCACTTT,CASSVIGRGLSPLHF
TRBV11-3,NA,TRBJ1-2,TRBD1,TGTGCCAGCAGCCCGCGGGACAGGAACTATGGCTACACCTTC,CASSPRDRNYGYTF
TRBV20-1,few,TRBJ1-2,NA,TGCAGTGCTAGAAGCCAGGAGGGCCTTGGCTACACCTTC,CSARSQEGLGYTF